This T cell receptor (beta chain) was found in a study of TIL therapy for anti-PD-1-resistant metastatic lung cancer. Across the study: Median tumor mutation burden was roughly 1.5 mutations per megabase. Study conclusions and caveats: After infusion, TIL clonotypes partly replaced peripheral T cells and declined over months. This highly selected cohort may not generalize to typical lung cancer patients.

This was the immunoSEQ v3 assay. Sequencing used immunoSEQ multiplex PCR; TCRdb keeps in-frame clones, though not all of them. The table shows about 44,000 clones, with 65% to 80% occurring only once. Regarding time point: pre-treatment sample, taken before nivolumab and TIL therapy. This clone was seen more than once but under ten times. Its antigen remains unknown. This clonotype was sampled from a man between 65 and 85 years old with non-small cell lung cancer. This specimen was blood, taken at baseline.

The CDR3 loop is CASSPALLAGARETQYF. The CDR3 nucleotides read TGCGCCAGCAGCCCCGCACTACTAGCGGGAGCGAGGGAGACCCAGTACTTC. The chain recombines TRBV5-1 with TRBJ2-5, with 11 bases identical to TRBD2. The CDR3 extends over 17 amino acids. Germline CDR1 reads SGHRS; CDR2 reads YFSETQ. V dropped 4 bases and J dropped 5; count of bases not matched to a gene: 13.